This passage covers 15 T cell receptor beta chains from one sample sequenced in a study of blood T cell repertoires in COVID-19. Libraries were prepared by immunoSEQ multiplex PCR; TCRdb keeps only in-frame clonotypes and omits some of them. Of 200,000 or so clones listed, 80% to 90% are singletons. Input material: peripheral blood. These receptors all stem from a woman of 80 years or more with COVID-19, enrolled during active disease.

The rearrangement uses TRBV7-2 and TRBJ2-7, with 8 bases matching TRBD1. Germline CDR1 SGHTA, CDR2 FQGNSA. This CDR3 is 15 amino acids long. The trim removed 5 bases at V and 2 bases at J, leaving 8 bases unmatched. CDR3 in amino acids: CASSRTGYNPYEQYF. In nucleotides, the CDR3 is TGTGCCAGCAGCCGGACAGGGTATAATCCCTACGAGCAGTACTTC.

The rearrangement links TRBV27 to TRBJ1-5; TRBD1 aligns across 8 bases. The CDR3 covers 15 residues. J lost 2 bases, V lost 3 bases, and 3 bases had no gene match. Germline V CDR1 and CDR2: MNHEY, SMNVEV (reference sequence). The CDR3 is CASSFYRGGNQPQHF. CDR3 nucleotide sequence: TGTGCCAGCAGTTTCTACAGGGGGGGCAATCAGCCCCAGCATTTT.

V usage is TRBV4-1 and J usage is TRBJ1-2, with a possible D match to TRBD1 (6 bases). From germline, CDR1 is MGHRA and CDR2 YSYEKL. The V end was cut by 0 bases, the J end by 4 bases, with 21 bases between. The CDR3 has 18 residues. The DNA of the CDR3 is TGCGCCAGCAGCCAAGACGTCTGGACAGCGGAGAGGAGCTATGGCTACACCTTC. Translating gives CASSQDVWTAERSYGYTF.

This clone was detected only once. The rearrangement links TRBV19 to TRBJ2-1; tentatively, D is TRBD2 (6 bases). Trimming pared 3 bases from V and 5 bases from J, leaving 14 bases between. The CDR3 totals 15 residues. Germline CDR1 and CDR2: LNHDA and SQIVND (reference sequence). CDR3 loop: CASSIGGSEDNEQFF. The CDR3 coding sequence is TGTGCCAGTAGTATCGGAGGGTCGGAGGACAATGAGCAGTTCTTC. The full variable domain, rest sourced from reference TRBV19 and TRBJ2-1, is DGGITQSPKYLFRKEGQNVTLSCEQNLNHDAMYWYRQDPGQGLRLIYYSQIVNDFQKGDIAEGYSVSREKKESFPLTVTSAQKNPTAFYLCASSIGGSEDNEQFFGPGTRLTVL.

The genes are TRBV7-2 and TRBJ2-7, with TRBD2 matching over 7 bases. V lost 5 bases to trimming and J lost 5 bases; unmatched junction nucleotides: 12. CDR3 length: 15 amino acids. CDR1 is SGHTA and CDR2 is FQGNSA in the germline V gene. The CDR3 coding sequence is TGTGCCAGCAGCCCTGCGTGGGCGGGGGTCAACGAGCAGTACTTC. Translating gives CASSPAWAGVNEQYF.

The chain carries TRBV4-2 and TRBJ1-3, with D unresolved. CDR1 and CDR2 from the germline V gene are LGHNA and YNFKEQ. There are 16 residues in the CDR3. Trimming shortened V by 2 bases and J by 1 base, and 12 bases separated the two germline ends. The CDR3 DNA reads TGTGCCAGCAGCCAAAACAGTGGAGGTTCTGGAAACACCATATATTTT. It specifies CASSQNSGGSGNTIYF.

The chain joins TRBV5-1 to TRBJ2-3; 10 bases line up with TRBD2. This CDR3 comprises 15 residues. The ends lost 1 base at V and 3 bases at J; junction bases unmatched: 2. Germline assignment: CDR1 SGHRS and CDR2 YFSETQ. The CDR3 nucleotides are TGCGCCAGCAGCTTGCTAGCGGGAGAAACAGATACGCAGTATTTT. It yields the protein CASSLLAGETDTQYF.

This clone was detected a few times. This sequence joins TRBV3-1 (or the pseudogene TRBV3-2) and TRBJ2-1, with a tentative D call TRBD1 (6 bases). Germline V gives CDR1 LGHDT, CDR2 YNNKEL (reference sequence). CDR3 length: 17 residues. V was trimmed by 2 bases and J by 7 bases, leaving 21 bases between them. The CDR3 sequence: CASSQKPVWVTGNEQFF. The CDR3 region has the DNA TGTGCCAGCAGCCAAAAGCCAGTATGGGTGACAGGAAATGAGCAGTTCTTC.

The chain employs TRBV7-3 and TRBJ2-7; weak D call: TRBD2 (6 bases). This CDR3 has 13 amino acids. Trimming left V 3 bases short and J 6 bases short, with 12 bases between. The germline V gene encodes CDR1 SGHTA and CDR2 FQGTGA. Here the CDR3 reads CASSLGLQSEQYF. In DNA form, the CDR3 reads TGTGCCAGCAGCTTGGGACTGCAAAGCGAGCAGTACTTC.

This clone was seen a single time. The J gene is TRBJ1-1, the V gene TRBV27, with D hard to call. Trimming cost V 5 bases and J 5 bases, with 12 bases left between them. CDR1 is MNHEY, CDR2 SMNVEV, per germline (reference sequence). This CDR3 contains 13 residues. The CDR3, as DNA: TGTGCCAGCAGTGTTGTAAGGGAGACTGAAGCTTTCTTT. It yields the protein CASSVVRETEAFF.

The count of this clone is one. V usage is TRBV6-2 or TRBV6-3 and J usage is TRBJ2-1, with 13 bases identical to TRBD2. CDR1 is MNHEY and CDR2 is SVGEGT in the germline V gene. CDR3 length: 16 amino acids. The V and J ends lost 2 bases and 6 bases, in that order; junction bases with no gene match: 4. Here the CDR3 DNA reads TGTGCCAGCAGTTACGGGACTAGCGGGAACTCCAATGAGCAGTTCTTC. Encoded protein: CASSYGTSGNSNEQFF.

The CDR3: CASSYSMREGGYTF. The CDR3 DNA sequence: TGTGCCAGCAGTTACTCGATGAGGGAGGGTGGCTACACCTTC. J is TRBJ1-2 and V is TRBV6-2 or TRBV6-3; the D is unclear. The V end was cut by 0 bases, the J end by 7 bases, with 12 bases between. Germline V lookup: CDR1 MNHEY, CDR2 SVGEGT. The CDR3 runs 14 residues.

The genes are TRBV7-3 and TRBJ1-1; a weak D match, TRBD1 (6 bases). Germline CDR1 is SGHTA and CDR2 is FQGTGA. The CDR3 extends over 13 amino acids. V shed 5 bases and J shed 5 bases, with 12 bases lying between them. The CDR3 loop is CASSPGRGTEAFF. DNA of the CDR3: TGTGCCAGCAGCCCCGGCAGGGGTACTGAAGCTTTCTTT.

This chain uses TRBV11-3 with TRBJ2-7, with TRBD2 matching 10 bases. In germline, CDR1 is SGHNT, CDR2 YENEEA. The CDR3 extends over 18 amino acids. Trimming at V came to 0 bases and at J to 0 bases, leaving 8 bases not matched to a gene. The CDR3 region has the DNA TGTGCCAGCAGCTTAGAAGGGGGACTAGCGAAACTCTCCTACGAGCAGTACTTC. It yields the protein CASSLEGGLAKLSYEQYF.

V usage is TRBV7-9 and J usage is TRBJ1-1, with 7 bases matching TRBD1. V was pared by 5 bases and J by 4 bases, with 10 bases of the junction left unmatched. Germline CDR1 reads SEHNR; CDR2 reads FQNEAQ (reference sequence). This CDR3 has 15 residues. The CDR3 DNA sequence: TGTGCCAGCAGCACTCGACAGGGACGGGGCACTGAAGCTTTCTTT. Translated: CASSTRQGRGTEAFF.